This T cell receptor beta chain was recorded in a study of blood T cell repertoires in COVID-19. Study-level information: T cells, B-cell-depleted T cells, or PBMCs provided the cDNA or gDNA that served as material.

CDR1 MNHNY and CDR2 SVGAGI come from the germline V gene (reference sequence). The V and J ends lost 0 bases and 3 bases respectively, with 12 bases between them. The CDR3 is 15 amino acids. TCRdb's copy holds only in-frame clones and misses some; the assay was immunoSEQ multiplex PCR. The table shows fewer than 300,000 clones, with roughly 93% occurring only once. Enrollees, about 18 to 90 years old, lived in 20 to 25 US areas. The TCR was taken from a woman between 40 and 55 years old with acute COVID-19. The rearrangement links TRBV6-6 to TRBJ2-7; D remains ambiguous. Sequencing was done on a sample of PBMCs or T cells enriched from blood (not recorded which). The CDR3 here is CASSYSESSLYEQYF. The DNA for the CDR3 is TGTGCCAGCAGTTACTCTGAGTCTTCTCTCTACGAGCAGTACTTC.